The source of this T cell receptor beta chain is a study of blood T cell repertoires in COVID-19. About the study: Both acute and convalescent COVID-19 samples were obtained from the United States, Italy and Spain. T cells, B-cell-depleted T cells, or PBMCs supplied cDNA or gDNA.

While infection was still active, Seattle patients were enrolled and then followed longitudinally. Per the original data handling: Amplified reference gene primers provided the basis for estimating nucleated cell counts. Method: immunoSEQ multiplex PCR; TCRdb's copy keeps in-frame clones and lacks some. That table furnishes V, J and clone size, whereas the DNA furnished D and trimming. The profile shows roughly 380,000 clones, around 90% of them singletons. Germline lookup yields CDR1 LGHDT and CDR2 YNNKEL (reference sequence). The CDR3 spans 15 residues. V lost 4 bases and J lost 1, with 13 bases in between.

The V gene is TRBV3-1 (or the pseudogene TRBV3-2), the J gene TRBJ1-1; TRBD1 might be the D (5 bases). The sequence was collected from an older woman with COVID-19, enrolled during active disease. The material sequenced was peripheral blood. This CDR3 reads CASSLPGLRNTEAFF. CDR3 in DNA: TGTGCCAGCAGCCTTCCGGGACTCAGGAACACTGAAGCTTTCTTT.